One sample yielded the 21 T cell receptor beta chains listed below, sequenced in a study of TIL therapy for anti-PD-1-resistant metastatic lung cancer. The libraries were made with immunoSEQ v3. The repertoire was sequenced with immunoSEQ multiplex PCR; TCRdb's copy has only in-frame clones and lacks some. The table shows tens of thousands of clones, with more than 60% occurring only once. Time point denoted: pre-treatment sample, taken before nivolumab and TIL therapy. Sequenced here: blood, sampled at baseline. The receptors were gathered from a person aged 25-85 years with non-small cell lung cancer.

J is TRBJ2-7 and V is TRBV6-5; 8 positions match TRBD2. The CDR3 runs 16 residues. CDR1 is MNHEY, CDR2 SVGAGI, per germline. The J segment lost 4 bases and the V segment lost 0 bases, leaving 8 bases of the junction unmatched. CDR3 coding DNA: TGTGCCAGCAGTTACTCGGTTGGCGGGGGGACTTACGAGCAGTACTTC. Residues: CASSYSVGGGTYEQYF.

The gene calls are TRBV11-3 and TRBJ2-1; 7 bases align to TRBD2. The CDR3 length is 14 residues. J was trimmed by 7 bases and V by 1 base; bases with no gene match: 4. From germline, CDR1 is SGHNT and CDR2 YENEEA. In nucleotides, the CDR3 is TGTGCCAGCAGCTTAGGGGGAGGGAAAAATGAGCAGTTCTTC. It specifies CASSLGGGKNEQFF. Full variable domain (remainder filled in from reference TRBV11-3 and TRBJ2-1): EAGVVQSPRYKIIEKKQPVAFWCNPISGHNTLYWYLQNLGQGPELLIRYENEEAVDDSQLPKDRFSAERLKGVDSTLKIQPAELGDSAVYLCASSLGGGKNEQFFGPGTRLTVL.

Only a few counts were recorded for this clone. This chain uses TRBV7-3 with TRBJ1-1, with D perhaps TRBD1 (5 bases). Germline lookup yields CDR1 SGHTA and CDR2 FQGTGA. This CDR3 spans 15 amino acids. V was shortened by 2 bases and J by 4 bases, with 14 bases between the two germline ends. CDR3 loop: CASSLLPVGGTEAFF. CDR3 DNA sequence: TGTGCCAGCAGCTTATTGCCCGTCGGGGGCACTGAAGCTTTCTTT.

The CDR3 DNA follows: TGTGCCAGCAGCGCGGACAGCTATGGCTACACCTTC. Protein sequence: CASSADSYGYTF. The V call is TRBV9, the J call TRBJ1-2; D perhaps matches TRBD1 (6 bases). V lost 3 bases and J 4 bases, leaving 7 bases between the germline ends. The CDR3 is 12 amino acids. Germline CDR1 and CDR2: SGDLS and YYNGEE.

A few counts support this clone. The rearrangement links TRBV5-4 to TRBJ1-4; no reliable D call. Germline-derived CDR1 and CDR2 are SGHNT and YYREEE (reference sequence). V was clipped by 4 bases and J by 5 bases, with 12 bases between them. This CDR3 contains 14 residues. In nucleotides, the CDR3 is TGTGCCAGCAGCGGCCGGGCGGGAAATGAAAAACTGTTTTTT. Its translation: CASSGRAGNEKLFF. Drawing the rest from reference TRBV5-4 and TRBJ1-4, the complete variable domain is ETGVTQSPTHLIKTRGQQVTLRCSSQSGHNTVSWYQQALGQGPQFIFQYYREEENGRGNFPPRFSGLQFPNYSSELNVNALELDDSALYLCASSGRAGNEKLFFGSGTQLSVL.

The V call is TRBV19, the J call TRBJ2-3, with a weak D call TRBD2 (5 bases). With 4 bases removed from V and 3 bases from J, the gap between germline ends came to 11 bases. Germline values: CDR1 LNHDA, CDR2 SQIVND (reference sequence). The CDR3 extends over 14 amino acids. CDR3 in amino acids: CASSRGRGTDTQYF. The DNA of the CDR3 is TGTGCCAGTAGTAGAGGACGGGGAACAGATACGCAGTATTTT. Based on the CDR3 plus reference TRBV19 and TRBJ2-3, the full variable domain is DGGITQSPKYLFRKEGQNVTLSCEQNLNHDAMYWYRQDPGQGLRLIYYSQIVNDFQKGDIAEGYSVSREKKESFPLTVTSAQKNPTAFYLCASSRGRGTDTQYFGPGTRLTVL.

The rearrangement joins TRBV4-2 to TRBJ2-5; D may be TRBD2 (5 bases). This CDR3 has 15 amino acids. Trimming left V 1 base short and J 5 bases short, with 14 bases between. Per the germline V gene, CDR1 is LGHNA and CDR2 is YNFKEQ. CDR3 sequence reads: CASSQGRTVRETQYF. In DNA, the CDR3 is TGTGCCAGCAGCCAAGGAAGGACTGTTCGGGAGACCCAGTACTTC.

The rearrangement uses TRBV5-1 and TRBJ2-2; D is perhaps TRBD2 (6 bases). Germline V gives CDR1 SGHRS, CDR2 YFSETQ. The CDR3 is made up of 14 amino acids. Trimming stripped 5 bases from V and 6 bases from J, with 14 bases between. The CDR3 spells CASRRDPDPGELFF. The DNA for the CDR3 is TGCGCCAGCAGGCGGGACCCCGACCCCGGGGAGCTGTTTTTT.

The chain uses TRBV2 and TRBJ2-3; TRBD2 matches at 7 bases. V lost 7 bases and J lost 0; bases outside the gene matches: 7. Per the germline V gene, CDR1 is SNHLY and CDR2 is FYNNEI. The CDR3 sequence is 15 residues long. CDR3 protein: CASNRGVVSTDTQYF. The CDR3 DNA follows: TGTGCCAGCAATCGGGGGGTAGTTAGCACAGATACGCAGTATTTT.

The rearrangement uses TRBV5-6 and TRBJ2-3, with D perhaps matching TRBD1 (6 bases). V dropped 2 bases and J dropped 4 bases, with 17 bases sitting between them. The CDR3 runs 16 residues. The germline gives CDR1 SGHDT, CDR2 YYEEEE. In nucleotides, the CDR3 is TGTGCCAGCAGCTTTCTCCGGGACACGAAGGCAGATACGCAGTATTTT. Translated: CASSFLRDTKADTQYF.

This chain joins TRBV29-1 and TRBJ1-1; the D is unclear. The V end lost 4 bases, the J end lost 1 base, and 7 bases lay between the germline ends. CDR3 length equals 12 residues. The germline gives CDR1 SQVTM, CDR2 ANQGSEA. CDR3 sequence: CSVGRGNTEAFF. CDR3 DNA sequence: TGCAGCGTTGGCCGGGGGAACACTGAAGCTTTCTTT.

The chain is built from TRBV5-5 and TRBJ1-1; D is undetermined. This CDR3 has 13 amino acids. The V end lost 0 bases, the J end lost 3 bases, and 6 bases lay between the germline ends. The germline V gene has CDR1 SGHKS and CDR2 YYEKEE (reference sequence). The CDR3 DNA reads as TGTGCCAGCAGCTTGGTGTCAGACACTGAAGCTTTCTTT. Translated, it gives CASSLVSDTEAFF. The variable domain in full, completed from reference TRBV5-5 and TRBJ1-1, reads DAGVTQSPTHLIKTRGQQVTLRCSPISGHKSVSWYQQVLGQGPQFIFQYYEKEERGRGNFPDRFSARQFPNYSSELNVNALLLGDSALYLCASSLVSDTEAFFGQGTRLTVV.

The chain uses TRBV5-4 and TRBJ2-2; TRBD1 might be the D (6 bases). Trimming left V 4 bases short and J 4 bases short, with 17 bases between. Germline V gene lookup returns CDR1 SGHNT and CDR2 YYREEE (reference sequence). The CDR3 contains 16 residues. CDR3 amino acids: CASSPTAGQPTGELFF. The CDR3 DNA is TGTGCCAGCAGCCCAACCGCCGGACAGCCCACCGGGGAGCTGTTTTTT.

The chain joins TRBV7-8 to TRBJ1-2, with D tentatively TRBD1 (5 bases). The CDR3 runs to 13 residues. V was shortened by 5 bases and J by 2 bases, with 9 bases between the two germline ends. Germline values: CDR1 SGHVS, CDR2 FQNEAQ. The CDR3 bases are TGTGCCAGCAGCGTCCGGGACAACTATGGCTACACCTTC. The encoded protein is CASSVRDNYGYTF.

This chain links TRBV15 with TRBJ1-1; D is unclear. Germline V gene sequence: CDR1 LNHNV, CDR2 YYDKDF (reference sequence). The CDR3 consists of 15 residues. Trimming left V 2 bases short and J 0 bases short, with 10 bases between. For the CDR3, the DNA is TGTGCCACCAGCAGAAACGGACTAATGAACACTGAAGCTTTCTTT. It encodes CATSRNGLMNTEAFF.

This chain uses TRBV20-1 with TRBJ2-1; D call uncertain. CDR1 is DFQATT and CDR2 is SNEGSKA in the germline V gene (reference sequence). This CDR3 region has 10 residues. V shed 6 bases and J shed 8 bases, with 8 bases lying between them. CDR3 bases: TGCAGTGCCCGAGAGGATGAGCAGTTCTTC. Translated: CSAREDEQFF.

The V gene is TRBV4-3, the J gene TRBJ2-5; TRBD1 is a possible D gene (6 bases). The CDR3 has 15 amino acids. Germline V gives CDR1 LGHNA, CDR2 YSLEER. The ends were cut back, 3 bases at V and 2 bases at J, with 13 bases in the middle. The CDR3 sequence: CASSQNPGTQETQYF. The CDR3 region has the DNA TGCGCCAGCAGCCAGAACCCCGGGACACAAGAGACCCAGTACTTC.

The J gene is TRBJ2-1, the V gene TRBV7-3; 8 bases are a match to TRBD2. Germline CDR1 is SGHTA and CDR2 is FQGTGA. The length of the CDR3 is 15 residues. The junction had 7 bases not matched to a gene; V was cut back by 3 bases and J by 6 bases. The CDR3 sequence is CASSFERGRSNEQFF. In DNA, the CDR3 is TGTGCCAGCAGCTTTGAGCGGGGGAGGAGCAATGAGCAGTTCTTC.

This clone showed up just a few times. The chain has TRBV28 and TRBJ1-1; 10 nucleotides match TRBD1. J gave up 5 bases and V 5 bases, and 8 bases lay outside the gene matches. The germline V gene has CDR1 MDHEN and CDR2 SYDVKM. The CDR3 loop spans 15 amino acids. The DNA of the CDR3 is TGTGCCAGCAGTCTCGACAGGGGGCTGGGAACTGAAGCTTTCTTT. Translation gives CASSLDRGLGTEAFF.

The chain is built from TRBV19 and TRBJ2-5; 7 bases are shared with TRBD2. The CDR3 extends over 14 amino acids. Per the germline V gene, CDR1 is LNHDA and CDR2 is SQIVND (reference sequence). V shed 8 bases, J shed 4 bases, and the junction held 10 bases outside the gene matches. Here the CDR3 DNA reads TGTGCCAGTGCCAAGGGGAGGGTAGGAGAGACCCAGTACTTC. Translating it yields CASAKGRVGETQYF. Drawing the rest from reference TRBV19 and TRBJ2-5, the complete variable domain is DGGITQSPKYLFRKEGQNVTLSCEQNLNHDAMYWYRQDPGQGLRLIYYSQIVNDFQKGDIAEGYSVSREKKESFPLTVTSAQKNPTAFYLCASAKGRVGETQYFGPGTRLLVL.

The chain is built from TRBV10-3 and TRBJ1-2; TRBD1 is a possible D gene (5 bases). V lost 4 bases, J lost 4 bases, and 16 bases lay in between. The CDR3 contains 15 residues. The germline gives CDR1 ENHRY, CDR2 SYGVKD. The DNA of the CDR3 is TGTGCCATCAGTGGTGGGGACGGCCCCAGCTATGGCTACACCTTC. It is translated as CAISGGDGPSYGYTF.